This T cell receptor (beta chain) was documented in a study of Ad26.COV2.S vaccination and SARS-CoV-2 variants. This sample's treatment: over 15 received Ad26.COV2.S at low or high dose, single or two shots; roughly 5 received placebo; per-sample allocation not given. Sampling took place 63 days after the first vaccine or placebo injection. V lost 4 bases, J lost 8 bases, and 18 bases lay in between. In germline, CDR1 is SGHRS, CDR2 YFSETQ. The CDR3 runs to 15 residues. The protocol was immunoSEQ multiplex PCR, while the TCRdb copy is restricted to in-frame clones and leaves out a portion. Among about 370,000 clones, approximately 89% were seen once, and the ten largest hold about 1.9%.

This TCR was sampled from a person aged 18-65 years who received the Ad26.COV2.S COVID-19 vaccine or a placebo. The gene calls are TRBV5-1 and TRBJ1-4; D is perhaps TRBD1 (5 bases). The sample was peripheral blood, taken in a trial of Ad26.COV2.S vaccine versus placebo. CDR3: CASSPGAAVREKLFF. CDR3 in DNA: TGCGCCAGCAGCCCCGGGGCAGCGGTAAGGGAAAAACTGTTTTTT.